Shown below are 32 T cell receptor beta chains from a single sample sequenced in a study of beta chain features in type 1 diabetes. Sequenced material consisted of expressed TCRB transcripts (all of the isolated RNA was reverse transcribed). TCRdb's table, derived via immunoSEQ multiplex PCR, lists solely in-frame clones and lacks some. The sample has tens of thousands of clones, over 50% seen once. Sequenced material: Tregs from blood. All receptors derive from a young woman in good health.

In its sample, this clone was seen a few times. This sequence joins TRBV7-2 and TRBJ2-7; TRBD2 agrees at 10 bases. The CDR3 is 15 amino acids. The germline CDR1 and CDR2 sequences are SGHTA and FQGNSA. Trimming cost V 4 bases and J 2 bases; bases outside gene matches: 5. The CDR3 coding sequence is TGTGCCAGCAGCTACTTAGCGGGAGGTACCTACGAGCAGTACTTC. It yields the protein CASSYLAGGTYEQYF.

This chain links TRBV4-3 with TRBJ2-1; TRBD2 is a possible D gene (6 bases). This CDR3 has 16 residues. The germline V gene encodes CDR1 LGHNA and CDR2 YSLEER. Trimming left V 3 bases short and J 6 bases short, with 18 bases between. CDR3 sequence (DNA): TGCGCCAGCAGCCAGGGGCCCAAAGTGACTAGCAATGAGCAGTTCTTC. This sequence encodes CASSQGPKVTSNEQFF.

The chain is built from TRBV7-9 and TRBJ2-3; 13 nucleotides align to TRBD2. The ends lost 5 bases at V and 3 bases at J; junction bases unmatched: 5. The CDR3 runs to 16 residues. Germline V gene data show CDR1 as SEHNR and CDR2 as FQNEAQ (reference sequence). The CDR3 sequence: CASSQWTSGSTDTQYF. In DNA, the CDR3 is TGTGCCAGCAGCCAATGGACTAGCGGGAGTACAGATACGCAGTATTTT.

The chain has TRBV30 and TRBJ1-4; no clear D gene. Germline V lookup: CDR1 GTSNPN, CDR2 SVGIG (reference sequence). The ends were cut back, 4 bases at V and 10 bases at J, with 10 bases in the middle. This CDR3 comprises 11 residues. This CDR3 is CAWIFERKLFF. As DNA, the CDR3 is TGTGCCTGGATCTTTGAGAGAAAACTGTTTTTT.

The chain is built from TRBV6-1 and TRBJ1-5; 7 bases align to TRBD1. CDR1 MNHNS and CDR2 SASEGT come from the germline V gene. The length of the CDR3 is 13 residues. The J segment lost 16 bases and the V segment lost 7 bases, leaving 16 bases of the junction unmatched. CDR3 DNA sequence: TGTGCCAGCAATCTCCAAGGGGGCAGGGTTCAACATTTT. Amino acids: CASNLQGGRVQHF.

The chain combines TRBV5-1 with TRBJ1-1; D is possibly TRBD1 (6 bases). Per the germline V gene, CDR1 is SGHRS and CDR2 is YFSETQ. Deletions cut 1 base from V and 1 base from J, with 14 bases between. The CDR3 is 16 residues long. The chain's CDR3 is CASSLRQAIQNTEAFF. DNA of the CDR3: TGCGCCAGCAGCTTGAGACAGGCGATACAGAACACTGAAGCTTTCTTT.

Points on this clone: The junction and the germline gene differ at one end; a read error may be behind it. V and J are TRBV28 and TRBJ1-2; D gene unclear. The CDR3 length is 14 residues. Germline V gene data show CDR1 as MDHEN and CDR2 as SYDVKM. CDR3 protein: CASSLSLRNYGHTF. CDR3 nucleotides: TGTGCCAGCAGTTTATCCCTGCGAAACTATGGCCACACCTTC.

V usage is TRBV19 and J usage is TRBJ2-2; TRBD2 matches at 10 bases. The CDR3 has 17 amino acids. CDR1 is LNHDA, CDR2 SQIVND, per germline (reference sequence). J gave up 3 bases and V 4 bases, and 8 bases lay outside the gene matches. This chain's CDR3 is CASSNSGRAGDTGELFF. CDR3 sequence (DNA): TGTGCCAGTAGTAACAGCGGGAGGGCCGGGGACACCGGGGAGCTGTTTTTT.

The chain joins TRBV7-9 to TRBJ1-1; TRBD1 is a possible D gene (5 bases). The CDR3 consists of 15 residues. Per germline, CDR1 SEHNR and CDR2 FQNEAQ (reference sequence). Trimming pared 5 bases from V and 8 bases from J, leaving 21 bases between. CDR3 sequence (DNA): TGTGCCAGCAGCCCCCGAAATCCGGGGGGTCCAGAAGCTTTCTTT. Protein: CASSPRNPGGPEAFF.

The chain couples TRBV9 to TRBJ2-3; D is possibly TRBD2 (5 bases). Germline V gene lookup returns CDR1 SGDLS and CDR2 YYNGEE. Between the trimmed V and J ends, which lost 0 bases and 4 bases, there was a span of 12 bases. The CDR3 covers 15 residues. CDR3 region: CASSVDYGGSDTQYF. The CDR3 DNA sequence: TGTGCCAGCAGCGTAGACTATGGAGGTTCAGATACGCAGTATTTT. The full variable domain, in which reference TRBV9 and TRBJ2-3 provide the parts outside the CDR3, is DSGVTQTPKHLITATGQRVTLRCSPRSGDLSVYWYQQSLDQGLQFLIQYYNGEERAKGNILERFSAQQFPDLHSELNLSSLELGDSALYFCASSVDYGGSDTQYFGPGTRLTVL.

This clone was seen only a few times. The chain has TRBV28 and TRBJ1-2, with TRBD1 matching over 7 bases. The junction had 2 bases not matched to a gene; V was cut back by 7 bases and J by 3 bases. This CDR3 has 12 residues. CDR1 and CDR2 (germline): MDHEN, SYDVKM. In nucleotides, the CDR3 is TGTGCCAGCAACAGGGGAGACTATGGCTACACCTTC. The encoded protein is CASNRGDYGYTF.

V gene TRBV15 combines with J gene TRBJ1-1; 9 bases map to TRBD1. The CDR3 has 15 amino acids. Germline V lookup: CDR1 LNHNV, CDR2 YYDKDF (reference sequence). With 2 bases clipped from V and 6 bases from J, the junction kept 7 bases outside the gene matches. Written as DNA, the CDR3 is TGTGCCACCAGCAGACCTGGGACAGGGATCTCTGAAGCTTTCTTT. Translating gives CATSRPGTGISEAFF. Drawing the rest from reference TRBV15 and TRBJ1-1, the complete variable domain is DAMVIQNPRYQVTQFGKPVTLSCSQTLNHNVMYWYQQKSSQAPKLLFHYYDKDFNNEADTPDNFQSRRPNTSFCFLDIRSPGLGDTAMYLCATSRPGTGISEAFFGQGTRLTVV.

Only one count was recorded for this clone. CDR3 sequence: CASSQDRWGGGTDTQYF. CDR3 nucleotides: TGTGCCAGCAGCCAAGATCGGTGGGGAGGAGGCACAGATACGCAGTATTTT. This chain links TRBV4-2 with TRBJ2-3; D may be TRBD2 (6 bases). This CDR3 spans 17 amino acids. The germline CDR1 and CDR2 sequences are LGHNA and YNFKEQ. The V end was cut by 0 bases, the J end by 1 base, with 14 bases between.

V gene TRBV18 combines with J gene TRBJ2-7; a weak D match, TRBD1 (5 bases). Germline CDR1 reads KGHSH; CDR2 reads LQKENI. Trimming took 3 bases from V and 2 from J, leaving 14 bases between them. The CDR3 has 15 residues. In DNA form, the CDR3 reads TGTGCCAGCTCACCTTCAGGGATATTCGCCTACGAGCAGTACTTC. Translating it yields CASSPSGIFAYEQYF.

This chain uses TRBV7-2 with TRBJ1-2; 10 bases fit TRBD1. The V gene end was trimmed by 4 bases and the J gene end by 2 bases; junction bases not matched to a gene: 1. The CDR3 has 14 amino acids. Germline V CDR1 and CDR2: SGHTA, FQGNSA. CDR3 in amino acids: CASSWDRGNYGYTF. The DNA for the CDR3 is TGTGCCAGCAGCTGGGACAGGGGAAACTATGGCTACACCTTC.

The gene calls are TRBV28 and TRBJ1-5, with D perhaps TRBD1 (5 bases). The CDR3 totals 14 residues. Trimming left V 11 bases short and J 7 bases short, with 21 bases between. CDR1 is MDHEN, CDR2 SYDVKM, per germline. CDR3 amino acids: CAARDGGARQPQHF. The CDR3 DNA reads as TGTGCCGCACGGGACGGAGGGGCTAGACAGCCCCAGCATTTT.

This sequence joins TRBV5-1 and TRBJ1-2; 8 nucleotides align to TRBD1. Germline CDR1 SGHRS, CDR2 YFSETQ. V lost 4 bases, J lost 3 bases, and 17 bases stayed unmatched. The CDR3 is made up of 18 amino acids. CDR3 in amino acids: CASSASTWTGRVYYGYTF. CDR3 in DNA: TGCGCCAGCAGCGCGAGTACTTGGACAGGGAGGGTGTACTATGGCTACACCTTC.

The V call is TRBV7-6, the J call TRBJ2-7; the D is unclear. V lost 1 base, J lost 0 bases, and 4 bases lay in between. This CDR3 contains 13 residues. Germline V gene lookup returns CDR1 SGHVS and CDR2 FNYEAQ. CDR3 DNA sequence: TGTGCCAGCAGCTTAGGACACTCCTACGAGCAGTACTTC. Its protein is CASSLGHSYEQYF.

J is TRBJ2-7 and V is TRBV29-1; 15 nucleotides agree with TRBD2. This CDR3 is 15 amino acids long. In germline, CDR1 is SQVTM, CDR2 ANQGSEA. Germline trimming cut 0 bases from V and 6 bases from J; bases unmatched to any gene: 3. The CDR3 protein is CSVEERTSGRGEQYF. For the CDR3, the DNA is TGCAGCGTTGAAGAACGGACTAGCGGGAGGGGCGAGCAGTACTTC.

This clone was counted only a few times. J is TRBJ2-6 and V is TRBV30; D may be TRBD1 (5 bases). There are 15 residues in the CDR3. The germline V gene has CDR1 GTSNPN and CDR2 SVGIG (reference sequence). The ends were cut back, 1 base at V and 1 base at J, with 8 bases in the middle. The DNA of the CDR3 is TGTGCCTGGAGTGAGGGGATATCTGGGGCCAACGTCCTGACTTTC. As protein: CAWSEGISGANVLTF.

The V gene is TRBV15, the J gene TRBJ2-7; D might be TRBD2 (5 bases). The CDR3 covers 15 residues. V was cut by 3 bases and J by 1 base, with 13 bases left in between. Per germline, CDR1 LNHNV and CDR2 YYDKDF (reference sequence). This CDR3 reads CATSSGGAFSYEQYF. CDR3 DNA sequence: TGTGCCACCAGCAGTGGAGGAGCTTTTTCCTACGAGCAGTACTTC. Full variable domain (missing parts from reference TRBV15 and TRBJ2-7): DAMVIQNPRYQVTQFGKPVTLSCSQTLNHNVMYWYQQKSSQAPKLLFHYYDKDFNNEADTPDNFQSRRPNTSFCFLDIRSPGLGDTAMYLCATSSGGAFSYEQYFGPGTRLTVT.

A few counts support this clone. This chain connects TRBV6-6 to TRBJ2-7; a possible D gene is TRBD1 (6 bases). The V end lost 7 bases, the J end lost 7 bases, and 20 bases lay between the germline ends. Germline V gives CDR1 MNHNY, CDR2 SVGAGI (reference sequence). There are 14 residues in the CDR3. The CDR3 here is CASTTGPRSREQYF. CDR3 DNA sequence: TGTGCCAGCACTACAGGGCCCAGGTCCCGGGAGCAGTACTTC.

The chain uses TRBV5-6 and TRBJ2-7; 9 positions agree with TRBD1. Trimming cost V 2 bases and J 3 bases; bases outside gene matches: 9. Germline assignment: CDR1 SGHDT and CDR2 YYEEEE. The CDR3 extends over 16 amino acids. DNA for the CDR3: TGTGCCAGCAGCTTTTGGGGGACAGGGACCTTCTACGAGCAGTACTTC. This gives the protein CASSFWGTGTFYEQYF.

This clone appeared a single time. The chain has TRBV7-2 and TRBJ1-5, with TRBD1 matching over 7 bases. This CDR3 contains 14 residues. Germline CDR1 reads SGHTA; CDR2 reads FQGNSA. J lost 6 bases, V lost 4 bases, and 6 bases had no gene match. CDR3 bases: TGTGCCAGCAGCTCCCGACAGGGCGGTCAGCCCCAGCATTTT. Protein sequence: CASSSRQGGQPQHF.

This chain connects TRBV30 to TRBJ2-2; 8 nucleotides match TRBD2. The CDR3 runs to 15 residues. J was trimmed by 4 bases and V by 0 bases; bases with no gene match: 4. The V gene's germline CDR1 is GTSNPN and CDR2 SVGIG (reference sequence). The CDR3 sequence is CAWSVDGRATGELFF. As DNA, the CDR3 is TGTGCCTGGAGTGTAGACGGGAGGGCCACCGGGGAGCTGTTTTTT.

The rearrangement joins TRBV27 to TRBJ1-5; possibly TRBD1 for D (6 bases). Trimming stripped 3 bases from V and 1 base from J, with 10 bases between. The CDR3 consists of 15 residues. Germline CDR1 reads MNHEY; CDR2 reads SMNVEV (reference sequence). Here the CDR3 reads CASSFVRGSNQPQHF. CDR3 nucleotides: TGTGCCAGCAGTTTTGTTAGGGGGAGCAATCAGCCCCAGCATTTT.

The chain links TRBV19 to TRBJ1-1; unclear D gene. This CDR3 spans 13 amino acids. Germline V CDR1 and CDR2: LNHDA, SQIVND (reference sequence). V was cut by 4 bases and J by 2 bases, with 8 bases left in between. The CDR3 region is CASSRRRNTEAFF. Here the CDR3 DNA reads TGTGCCAGTAGTAGGCGGAGAAACACTGAAGCTTTCTTT. The variable domain in full, completed from reference TRBV19 and TRBJ1-1, reads DGGITQSPKYLFRKEGQNVTLSCEQNLNHDAMYWYRQDPGQGLRLIYYSQIVNDFQKGDIAEGYSVSREKKESFPLTVTSAQKNPTAFYLCASSRRRNTEAFFGQGTRLTVV.

The chain combines TRBV18 with TRBJ1-1; the match to TRBD1 covers 7 bases. V trimming: 5 bases; J trimming: 2 bases; junction bases outside the gene matches: 8. The V gene's germline CDR1 is KGHSH and CDR2 LQKENI. The CDR3 runs 15 residues. As DNA, the CDR3 is TGTGCCAGCTCAGGACAGGATCAGGGTAACACTGAAGCTTTCTTT. It encodes CASSGQDQGNTEAFF.

This clone was observed a single time. The rearrangement links TRBV5-1 to TRBJ2-1, with 11 bases aligning to TRBD2. J was trimmed by 5 bases and V by 4 bases; bases with no gene match: 8. Germline CDR1 SGHRS, CDR2 YFSETQ. This CDR3 region has 16 residues. Written as DNA, the CDR3 is TGCGCCAGCAGCGGTTCTAGCGGGAGGACCAACAATGAGCAGTTCTTC. It is translated as CASSGSSGRTNNEQFF.

J is TRBJ2-5 and V is TRBV4-3; 8 bases are a match to TRBD1. The J call may be in error: the DNA end matches TRBJ2-7 better. Germline assignment: CDR1 LGHNA and CDR2 YSLEER. This CDR3 is built from 15 residues. CDR3 in amino acids: CASSHRRTGSYEQYF. The CDR3 DNA reads TGCGCCAGCAGCCACCGCCGGACAGGGTCCTACGAGCAGTACTTC.

V is TRBV27 and J is TRBJ2-3; D might be TRBD2 (7 bases). Between the trimmed V and J ends, which lost 6 bases and 3 bases, there was a span of 25 bases. This CDR3 is 18 amino acids long. Germline V lookup: CDR1 MNHEY, CDR2 SMNVEV (reference sequence). Written as DNA, the CDR3 is TGTGCCAGCAGCCAGGGAGGGAGGGGGGGGGCAAGGACAGATACGCAGTATTTT. This sequence encodes CASSQGGRGGARTDTQYF.

This clone was counted only a few times. The J gene is TRBJ2-7, the V gene TRBV10-3, with D tentatively TRBD2 (6 bases). CDR1 and CDR2 from the germline V gene are ENHRY and SYGVKD. Trimming took 2 bases from V and 2 from J, leaving 7 bases between them. This CDR3 has 13 amino acids. This CDR3 reads CAISERETYEQYF. The CDR3 coding sequence is TGTGCCATCAGTGAGCGGGAGACCTACGAGCAGTACTTC.